One and the same sample provided the 16 T cell receptor beta chains below, sequenced in a study of T cells after yellow fever vaccination. TCRdb re-derived calls from the 5' RACE reads in MiXCR, one entry per CDR3 protein. The table records some 320,000 distinct CDR3 sequences, roughly 3.9% of them present only once. Sequences were derived from PBMCs, sampled 5 days after the yellow fever booster vaccination. The receptors here all came from a young man who received the YFV17D yellow fever vaccine.

This clonotype came up many times. The gene calls are TRBV20-1 and TRBJ2-2; tentative D call: TRBD2 (6 bases). Germline V gene data show CDR1 as DFQATT and CDR2 as SNEGSKA (reference sequence). Trimming took off 5 bases at V and 5 bases at J, with 9 bases between the two ends. This CDR3 is built from 12 residues. CDR3: CSASGTTGELFF. The CDR3 coding sequence is TGCAGTGCTTCCGGGACTACCGGGGAGCTGTTTTTT.

At least ten counts were recorded for this clonotype. The chain uses TRBV12-3 or TRBV12-4 and TRBJ1-2; tentative D call: TRBD1 (6 bases). The CDR3 is made up of 14 amino acids. V shed 6 bases and J shed 1 base, with 12 bases lying between them. The CDR3 nucleotides read TGTGCCAGCAGAAGCCAGGACAGTAACTATGGCTACACCTTC. This codes for CASRSQDSNYGYTF.

This clonotype was observed at least ten times. The chain recombines TRBV15 with TRBJ2-1; TRBD2 aligns across 9 bases. V lost 1 base, J lost 8 bases, and 6 bases stayed unmatched. The CDR3 is made up of 15 amino acids. Looked up from germline, CDR1 is LNHNV and CDR2 is YYDKDF (reference sequence). CDR3 DNA sequence: TGTGCCACCAGCAGAGTGTCTAGCGGGGCGCATGAGCAGTTCTTC. Translation: CATSRVSSGAHEQFF.

This clonotype was picked up a small number of times. The chain uses TRBV11-1 and TRBJ1-2; maybe TRBD1 (6 bases). Germline V lookup: CDR1 SGHAT, CDR2 FQDESV (reference sequence). CDR3 length: 14 residues. Trimming stripped 5 bases from V and 2 bases from J, with 12 bases between. This chain's CDR3 is CASSEDRSNYGYTF. The CDR3 DNA is TGTGCCAGCAGCGAGGACAGATCGAACTATGGCTACACCTTC.

This clonotype was seen ten or more times. The chain joins TRBV12-3 or TRBV12-4 to TRBJ2-7; TRBD1 is a possible D gene (5 bases). The CDR3 has 15 residues. V shed 6 bases and J shed 2 bases, with 17 bases lying between them. CDR3 in DNA: TGTGCCAGCAGACGCGACAGTGTTCGGGCCTACGAGCAGTACTTC. Translating it yields CASRRDSVRAYEQYF.

The sample holds many counts of this clonotype. In DNA, the CDR3 is TGCGCCAGCAGCCCTGTAGGGCCTCTCGCCTACGAGCAGTACGTC. Translated: CASSPVGPLAYEQYV. V usage is TRBV5-1 and J usage is TRBJ2-7; D remains unclear. The germline V gene encodes CDR1 SGHRS and CDR2 YFSETQ. The CDR3 sequence is 15 residues long. The germline V and J ends were trimmed by 4 bases and 2 bases, with 16 bases remaining between them.

This chain links TRBV19 with TRBJ2-5, with 7 bases that match TRBD1. The CDR3 extends over 15 amino acids. Trimming at V came to 1 base and at J to 4 bases, leaving 6 bases not matched to a gene. The V gene's germline CDR1 is LNHDA and CDR2 SQIVND (reference sequence). The CDR3 nucleotides are TGTGCCAGTAGTATAGTCGGGACAGTTGGAGAGACCCAGTACTTC. Its protein is CASSIVGTVGETQYF.

This chain links TRBV14 with TRBJ1-1; no firm D call. In germline, CDR1 is SGHDN, CDR2 FVKESK. This CDR3 is built from 13 residues. V lost 4 bases, J lost 1 base, and 7 bases lay in between. CDR3 DNA: TGTGCCAGCAGCCTTCAAACGAACACTGAAGCTTTCTTT. The encoded protein is CASSLQTNTEAFF.

V usage is TRBV5-8 and J usage is TRBJ2-6; D not resolved. CDR1 SGHTS and CDR2 YDEGEE come from the germline V gene. This CDR3 has 17 amino acids. V was trimmed by 6 bases and J by 0 bases, leaving 16 bases between them. The CDR3 DNA reads as TGTGCCAGCAACCCGGCCCCCCGGAGCTCTGGGGCCAACGTCCTGACTTTC. Translated, it gives CASNPAPRSSGANVLTF. The full variable domain, its missing parts supplied by reference TRBV5-8 and TRBJ2-6, is EAGVTQSPTHLIKTRGQQATLRCSPISGHTSVYWYQQALGLGLQFLLWYDEGEERNRGNFPPRFSGRQFPNYSSELNVNALELEDSALYLCASNPAPRSSGANVLTFGAGSRLTVL.

This clonotype was counted many times. This rearrangement joins TRBV27 to TRBJ2-5; D unresolved. Germline loops: CDR1 MNHEY, CDR2 SMNVEV (reference sequence). Trimming pared 6 bases from V and 2 bases from J, leaving 16 bases between. The CDR3 sequence is 15 residues long. CDR3 sequence: CASSPTMGKQETQYF. CDR3 bases: TGTGCCAGCAGCCCCACTATGGGGAAACAAGAGACCCAGTACTTC.

This clonotype was recorded a few times. The chain couples TRBV19 to TRBJ2-2; D is undetermined. V lost 1 base and J 4 bases, leaving 7 bases between the germline ends. The CDR3 runs 14 residues. Germline assignment: CDR1 LNHDA and CDR2 SQIVND (reference sequence). In DNA form, the CDR3 reads TGTGCCAGTAGTATAGGTGGGCCCACCGGGGAGCTGTTTTTT. This sequence encodes CASSIGGPTGELFF.

This chain links TRBV15 with TRBJ1-1, with TRBD1 as a possible D gene (5 bases). There are 17 residues in the CDR3. Per germline, CDR1 LNHNV and CDR2 YYDKDF (reference sequence). V dropped 1 base and J dropped 11 bases, with 26 bases sitting between them. The CDR3 loop is CATSRGNVQALRRLAFF. As DNA, the CDR3 is TGTGCCACCAGCAGAGGAAACGTACAGGCCCTCAGGCGGTTGGCTTTCTTT.

CDR3 sequence reads: CASSKSQENYGYTF. The CDR3 nucleotides read TGTGCCAGCAGCAAATCGCAGGAGAACTATGGCTACACCTTC. J is TRBJ1-2 and V is TRBV6-2 or TRBV6-3, with D hard to call. V lost 6 bases, J lost 2 bases, and 13 bases lay in between. The length of the CDR3 is 14 residues. The germline V gene has CDR1 MNHEY and CDR2 SVGEGT.

The chain links TRBV4-3 to TRBJ2-4; D may be TRBD2 (6 bases). CDR3 size: 16 residues. With 0 bases removed from V and 1 base from J, the gap between germline ends came to 10 bases. CDR1 LGHNA and CDR2 YSLEER come from the germline V gene. CDR3 in DNA: TGCGCCAGCAGCCAAGAGTTCGGAGGGGCCAAAAACATTCAGTACTTC. Its translation: CASSQEFGGAKNIQYF.

CDR3 amino acids: CASSPRSPRQETQYF. CDR3 sequence (DNA): TGTGCCAGCAGCCCGCGGTCTCCTCGCCAAGAGACCCAGTACTTC. The rearrangement links TRBV5-5 to TRBJ2-5; D is undetermined. The germline V gene has CDR1 SGHKS and CDR2 YYEKEE (reference sequence). The CDR3 is 15 amino acids. With 4 bases removed from V and 1 base from J, the gap between germline ends came to 14 bases.

This clonotype was observed a handful of times. The J gene is TRBJ2-7, the V gene TRBV6-5, with D perhaps TRBD2 (6 bases). With 2 bases removed from V and 4 bases from J, the gap between germline ends came to 12 bases. The CDR3 is made up of 14 amino acids. Germline CDR1 reads MNHEY; CDR2 reads SVGAGI. The chain's CDR3 is CASSYGPRGYEQYF. As DNA, the CDR3 is TGTGCCAGCAGTTACGGACCGCGGGGATACGAGCAGTACTTC.